Listed below are T cell receptor beta chains from one sample, sequenced in a study of cytomegalovirus exposure and HLA in healthy donors. Only in-frame clones appear in the TCRdb table, and some are missing; sequencing was by immunoSEQ multiplex PCR. The table records some 140,000 clones, approximately 71% of them present only once. What was sequenced was PBMCs. The receptors come from a man between 25 and 39 years old in good health and CMV-seronegative. CDR3s include the opening cysteine and the closing phenylalanine or tryptophan. A D gene is named only where the DNA matches it firmly. Clone size is given for some rows only: seen once, a few or many times, or a class if the clone is expanded.

v_gene	j_gene	d_gene	abundance	CDR3aa	CDR3nt
TRBV6-1	TRBJ2-7	TRBD2	-	CASSVMREGPYEQYF	TGTGCCAGCAGTGTTATGCGGGAGGGCCCCTACGAGCAGTACTTC
TRBV7-3	TRBJ2-1	TRBD2	few	CASSLGLAGEQFF	TGTGCCAGCAGCTTAGGACTAGCGGGCGAGCAGTTCTTC
TRBV5-4	TRBJ2-1	-	-	CASSFRNRLNEQFF	TGTGCCAGCAGCTTTAGAAACAGATTAAATGAGCAGTTCTTC
TRBV27	TRBJ2-2	-	-	CASSSTGPPSAGELFF	TGTGCCAGCAGTTCAACGGGTCCCCCGTCTGCCGGGGAGCTGTTTTTT
TRBV27	TRBJ2-7	TRBD2	-	CASSFRPSGTYEQYF	TGTGCCAGCAGTTTCCGTCCTAGCGGGACCTACGAGCAGTACTTC
TRBV7-6	TRBJ2-3	-	-	CASSPIHTDTQYF	TGTGCCAGCAGCCCAATCCACACAGATACGCAGTATTTT
TRBV28	TRBJ2-7	TRBD1	few	CASSRQGDTYEQYF	TGTGCCAGCTCTAGACAGGGGGACACCTACGAGCAGTACTTC
TRBV29-1	TRBJ2-7	TRBD1	-	CSAGDGQGGEQYF	TGCAGCGCCGGAGACGGACAGGGAGGCGAGCAGTACTTC
TRBV6-1	TRBJ2-1	TRBD2	-	CASIVAGGYNEQFF	TGTGCCAGCATAGTAGCGGGAGGATACAATGAGCAGTTCTTC
TRBV10-3	TRBJ2-7	TRBD1	-	CAISQGQAGYEQYF	TGTGCCATCAGCCAGGGACAGGCTGGCTACGAGCAGTACTTC
TRBV29-1	TRBJ2-1	TRBD1	once	CSVRPGTGGGEQFF	TGCAGCGTCCGTCCCGGGACAGGGGGCGGTGAGCAGTTCTTC
TRBV2	TRBJ1-4	-	-	CASRDGQSTNEKLFF	TGTGCCAGCAGAGACGGACAGAGTACTAATGAAAAACTGTTTTTT
TRBV18	TRBJ2-3	-	-	CASSPSSDTQYF	TGTGCCAGCTCACCGTCGTCGGATACGCAGTATTTT
TRBV2	TRBJ2-5	-	few	CASRGEETQYF	TGTGCCAGCAGGGGAGAAGAGACCCAGTACTTC
TRBV9	TRBJ2-1	TRBD2	once	CASSSGLAGGRTYNEQFF	TGTGCCAGCAGCTCCGGACTAGCGGGAGGAAGAACGTACAATGAGCAGTTCTTC
TRBV7-9	TRBJ2-2	TRBD1	-	CASSLGQGNTGELFF	TGTGCCAGCAGCTTAGGACAGGGGAACACCGGGGAGCTGTTTTTT
TRBV4-2	TRBJ2-1	TRBD2	-	CASSQVTSGRSNEQFF	TGTGCCAGCAGCCAAGTCACTAGCGGGAGGAGCAATGAGCAGTTCTTC
TRBV6-1	TRBJ2-5	-	-	CASSLQPQETQYF	TGTGCCAGCAGTTTACAGCCCCAAGAGACCCAGTACTTC
TRBV9	TRBJ2-2	TRBD2	-	CASSAGGGTGELFF	TGTGCCAGCAGCGCGGGGGGGGGCACCGGGGAGCTGTTTTTT
TRBV11-2	TRBJ2-7	-	-	CASSLSRSTGSPYEQYF	TGTGCCAGCAGCTTATCGAGGAGCACCGGGTCCCCCTACGAGCAGTACTTC
TRBV5-1	TRBJ2-5	-	-	CASSLVAGGEETQYF	TGCGCCAGCAGCTTGGTGGCAGGAGGGGAAGAGACCCAGTACTTC
TRBV6-1	TRBJ1-1	-	-	CASTEEWGGFAEAFF	TGTGCCAGCACCGAGGAGTGGGGAGGGTTCGCTGAAGCTTTCTTT
TRBV25-1	TRBJ2-1	TRBD1	-	CASTPRDRFYNEQFF	TGTGCCAGCACCCCTCGGGACAGGTTTTACAATGAGCAGTTCTTC
TRBV6-1	TRBJ2-7	-	-	CASSEQGQGEQYF	TGTGCCAGCAGTGAACAGGGGCAGGGCGAGCAGTACTTC
TRBV9	TRBJ2-7	-	-	CASSPLVGSSYEQYF	TGTGCCAGCAGCCCCCTTGTGGGGAGCTCTTACGAGCAGTACTTC
TRBV5-1	TRBJ2-7	-	-	CASSSPLEGTYEQYF	TGCGCCAGCAGCTCCCCGTTAGAGGGAACCTACGAGCAGTACTTC
TRBV5-6	TRBJ1-5	-	-	CASSLSGGGQPQHF	TGTGCCAGCAGCTTGAGCGGAGGCGGCCAGCCCCAGCATTTT
TRBV7-8	TRBJ2-7	TRBD2	-	CASSLVPGLAGAEQYF	TGTGCCAGCAGCTTAGTTCCCGGTCTAGCGGGAGCCGAGCAGTACTTC
TRBV6-5	TRBJ1-2	-	once	CASSLSGRRGYTF	TGTGCCAGCAGTCTTTCAGGGCGTCGAGGCTACACCTTC
TRBV7-8	TRBJ1-1	-	-	CASFRSVNTEAFF	TGTGCCAGCTTCCGGTCCGTGAACACTGAAGCTTTCTTT
TRBV6-6	TRBJ1-2	-	-	CASTEQGPNYGYTF	TGTGCCAGCACCGAACAGGGCCCTAACTATGGCTACACCTTC
TRBV28	TRBJ1-1	-	once	CASSSTTTNTEAFF	TGTGCCAGCAGTTCTACGACAACGAACACTGAAGCTTTCTTT
TRBV11-3	TRBJ2-7	TRBD1	-	CASSPDRGQYEQYF	TGTGCCAGCAGCCCGGACAGGGGGCAGTACGAGCAGTACTTC
TRBV7-9	TRBJ2-7	TRBD1	-	CASSDYRGAEAGEQYF	TGTGCCAGCAGCGACTACAGGGGGGCAGAGGCTGGAGAGCAGTACTTC
TRBV29-1	TRBJ2-7	TRBD1	-	CSVVYPSWDSTVLYEQYF	TGCAGCGTTGTGTACCCTTCTTGGGACAGTACGGTACTCTACGAGCAGTACTTC
TRBV6-5	TRBJ2-7	TRBD1	once	CASTRDSDYEQYF	TGTGCCAGCACCAGGGACAGCGACTACGAGCAGTACTTC
TRBV10-1	TRBJ2-1	TRBD2	-	CASSQSGIYNEQFF	TGCGCCAGCTCCCAAAGCGGGATTTACAATGAGCAGTTCTTC
TRBV2	TRBJ1-4	-	-	CASSEARRGEKLFF	TGTGCCAGCAGTGAAGCACGCCGCGGTGAAAAACTGTTTTTT
TRBV29-1	TRBJ1-2	TRBD1	-	CSVRGTGNYGYTF	TGCAGCGTGAGGGGGACAGGGAACTATGGCTACACCTTC
TRBV10-3	TRBJ2-7	TRBD2	-	CAINRAGDRRGEQYF	TGTGCCATCAACCGGGCGGGGGACCGACGGGGCGAGCAGTACTTC
TRBV7-9	TRBJ2-7	-	-	CASSFIAYEQYF	TGTGCCAGCAGCTTTATAGCGTACGAGCAGTACTTC
TRBV23-1	TRBJ2-3	TRBD2	-	CASSHPPGTSGRPSTDTQYF	TGCGCCAGCAGTCACCCCCCCGGGACTAGCGGGAGGCCTAGCACAGATACGCAGTATTTT
TRBV5-1	TRBJ2-6	-	-	CASSLGGAAGANVLTF	TGCGCCAGCAGCTTGGGTGGGGCTGCCGGGGCCAACGTCCTGACTTTC
TRBV7-9	TRBJ1-1	-	-	CASSLWHQGSEAFF	TGTGCCAGCAGCTTATGGCATCAGGGGTCTGAAGCTTTCTTT
TRBV10-1	TRBJ1-4	TRBD1	once	CASSESTGANEKLFF	TGCGCCAGCAGTGAGTCGACAGGGGCTAATGAAAAACTGTTTTTT
TRBV30	TRBJ2-3	-	-	CAWSVITDTQYF	TGTGCCTGGAGTGTAATAACAGATACGCAGTATTTT
TRBV7-9	TRBJ2-3	TRBD2	-	CASSLGAGGPDTQYF	TGTGCCAGCAGCTTAGGAGCGGGAGGACCAGATACGCAGTATTTT
TRBV4-1	TRBJ1-2	-	-	CASSPAADYGYTF	TGCGCCAGCAGCCCAGCGGCTGATTATGGCTACACCTTC
TRBV7-7	TRBJ2-7	TRBD1	-	CASSPGGTGLHEQYF	TGTGCTAGCAGCCCTGGAGGGACAGGGCTCCACGAGCAGTACTTC
TRBV7-8	TRBJ2-7	TRBD1	-	CASTHGGQGIYEQYF	TGTGCCAGCACTCATGGCGGACAGGGAATTTACGAGCAGTACTTC
TRBV7-3	TRBJ2-3	TRBD2	-	CASSSSGSTDTQYF	TGTGCCAGCAGCTCTAGCGGTTCTACAGATACGCAGTATTTT
TRBV5-1	TRBJ2-5	-	once	CASSSYRAVTETQYF	TGCGCCAGCAGCTCTTACCGAGCTGTAACAGAGACCCAGTACTTC
TRBV27	TRBJ2-5	-	few	CASSLGGLQETQYF	TGTGCCAGCAGTTTGGGCGGGCTCCAAGAGACCCAGTACTTC
TRBV10-3	TRBJ2-1	TRBD2	-	CAISGRAGGPNEQFF	TGTGCCATCAGTGGGCGGGCGGGAGGGCCCAATGAGCAGTTCTTC
TRBV10-3	TRBJ1-1	-	-	CAIKGADMNTEAFF	TGTGCCATCAAAGGGGCAGACATGAACACTGAAGCTTTCTTT
TRBV14	TRBJ2-7	TRBD1	-	CASSERDRGRQYF	TGTGCCAGCAGCGAAAGGGACAGGGGAAGACAGTACTTC
TRBV4-2	TRBJ2-1	TRBD2	-	CASSQGLAGIEQFF	TGTGCCAGCAGCCAAGGCCTAGCGGGGATCGAGCAGTTCTTC
TRBV29-1	TRBJ1-1	-	-	CSVELGSNTEAFF	TGCAGCGTTGAATTGGGCTCAAACACTGAAGCTTTCTTT
TRBV30	TRBJ1-5	-	-	CAWSGGQVSNQPQHF	TGTGCCTGGAGCGGCGGGCAGGTTAGCAATCAGCCCCAGCATTTT